A single sample is the source of the 26 T cell receptor beta chains below, sequenced in a study of CDR3 diversity in severe acne (dated by TCRdb to about 2019). The library was built by means of PCR. The sequencer listed for this sample is Illumina HiSeq 2000. The public reads were reprocessed in TCRdb via fastp at Q25 and MiXCR, keeping in-frame beta chains. One record per CDR3 amino acid sequence lists the most common genes and DNA. This sample is represented by about 100,000 distinct CDR3 sequences; 51% of them were singletons. Around 12% of the sample lies in the top ten. The sample comprised blood. Receptors originate from a male donor with acne.

CDR3 DNA: TGTGCCAGCAGCCGTCGGACCTACAATGAGCAGTTCTTC. Amino acids: CASSRRTYNEQFF. The chain is built from TRBV6-5 and TRBJ2-1; D is unresolved. With 6 bases removed from V and 2 bases from J, the gap between germline ends came to 8 bases. The CDR3 consists of 13 residues. Germline V gives CDR1 MNHEY, CDR2 SVGAGI.

This clonotype was found many times. This chain uses TRBV12-3 or TRBV12-4 with TRBJ2-3; 7 bases are shared with TRBD1. The V gene end was trimmed by 4 bases and the J gene end by 3 bases; junction bases not matched to a gene: 7. This CDR3 is built from 15 residues. The CDR3, as DNA: TGTGCCAGCAGTTCGGGACAGTGGCGGACAGATACGCAGTATTTT. It yields the protein CASSSGQWRTDTQYF.

The V and J genes are TRBV7-3 and TRBJ2-7; 11 bases align to TRBD2. Germline CDR1 SGHTA, CDR2 FQGTGA. Germline trimming cut 8 bases from V and 7 bases from J; bases unmatched to any gene: 10. This CDR3 is 14 amino acids long. The CDR3 DNA follows: TGTGCCAGCGGGTCCCTAGCGGGAGGTAGGGAGCAGTACTTC. Translation gives CASGSLAGGREQYF.

The CDR3 bases are TGCAGCGTTGTCGGGGACGTAGAGACCAATGAGCAGTTCTTC. Amino acid sequence: CSVVGDVETNEQFF. The J gene is TRBJ2-1, the V gene TRBV29-1; tentatively, D is TRBD1 or TRBD2 (5 bases each). The CDR3 is 14 amino acids. Germline CDR1 is SQVTM and CDR2 is ANQGSEA. V gave up 4 bases and J gave up 6 bases, with 16 bases separating them.

A few counts support this clonotype. Here the CDR3 reads CSALGTSGRGVYEQYF. DNA of the CDR3: TGCAGTGCTCTGGGGACTAGCGGGAGGGGCGTATACGAGCAGTACTTC. The rearrangement links TRBV20-1 to TRBJ2-7; 16 positions match TRBD2. The CDR3 loop spans 16 amino acids. With 5 bases clipped from V and 4 bases from J, the junction kept 8 bases outside the gene matches. Germline V CDR1 and CDR2: DFQATT, SNEGSKA (reference sequence).

The V and J genes are TRBV6-5 and TRBJ1-1; 8 bases line up with TRBD1. The V gene's germline CDR1 is MNHEY and CDR2 SVGAGI. The CDR3 is 13 amino acids. The J segment lost 4 bases and the V segment lost 6 bases, leaving 4 bases of the junction unmatched. The CDR3 loop is CASSPTGGTEAFF. The DNA of the CDR3 is TGTGCCAGCAGCCCCACAGGGGGCACTGAAGCTTTCTTT.

This clonotype occurred a few times. This chain joins TRBV30 and TRBJ2-1, with 9 positions matching TRBD1. The CDR3 is made up of 15 amino acids. Germline loops: CDR1 GTSNPN, CDR2 SVGIG (reference sequence). The junction had 12 bases not matched to a gene; V was cut back by 8 bases and J by 4 bases. The CDR3 sequence: CALEGGQGIYNEQFF. The CDR3 DNA reads as TGTGCCCTGGAGGGCGGACAGGGGATTTACAATGAGCAGTTCTTC.

In the case of this clonotype: Given a much more abundant clone one base away, this may be a read error. The V and J genes are TRBV19 and TRBJ1-2; D not resolved. The CDR3 runs to 13 residues. Germline V lookup: CDR1 LNHDA, CDR2 SQIVND (reference sequence). CDR3 protein: CAGSHLRYYGYTF. In DNA, the CDR3 is TGTGCCGGTAGTCACCTACGGTACTATGGCTACACCTTC.

The chain carries TRBV29-1 and TRBJ2-7; 7 nucleotides align to TRBD2. This CDR3 contains 13 residues. Trimming removed 6 bases from V and 6 bases from J; junction bases left unmatched: 11. Germline CDR1 and CDR2: SQVTM and ANQGSEA. CDR3 bases: TGCAGCGTAGGAGGACGGGAGGTTGGCGAGCAGTACTTC. Translated, it gives CSVGGREVGEQYF.

This clonotype appeared many times. This rearrangement joins TRBV24-1 to TRBJ2-1; perhaps TRBD1 as D (6 bases). Germline assignment: CDR1 KGHDR and CDR2 SFDVKD. V lost 6 bases, J lost 0 bases, and 14 bases lay in between. This CDR3 comprises 16 residues. CDR3 nucleotides: TGTGCCACCAGTAGGACAGTTCAGAGCTCCTACAATGAGCAGTTCTTC. As protein: CATSRTVQSSYNEQFF.

The chain has TRBV25-1 and TRBJ1-5; D is unresolved. Germline V gene data show CDR1 as MGHDK and CDR2 as SYGVNS. The V end was cut by 3 bases, the J end by 6 bases, with 9 bases between. The length of the CDR3 is 13 residues. The CDR3 loop reads CASSDTVGQPQHF. In DNA form, the CDR3 reads TGTGCCAGCAGTGACACTGTGGGTCAGCCCCAGCATTTT. The whole variable domain, remainder taken from reference TRBV25-1 and TRBJ1-5, is EADIYQTPRYLVIGTGKKITLECSQTMGHDKMYWYQQDPGMELHLIHYSYGVNSTEKGDLSSESTVSRIRTEHFPLTLESARPSHTSQYLCASSDTVGQPQHFGDGTRLSIL.

This clonotype was detected only a few times. J is TRBJ2-5 and V is TRBV4-2; 12 bases are a match to TRBD2. Germline assignment: CDR1 LGHNA and CDR2 YNFKEQ. CDR3 size: 17 residues. V was clipped by 1 base and J by 4 bases; unmatched bases: 7. The CDR3 bases are TGTGCCAGCAGCCAAGGCAGACTAGCGGGAGACATAGAGACCCAGTACTTC. Its protein product is CASSQGRLAGDIETQYF.

The CDR3 protein is CASSLVGSHNEQYF. In nucleotides, the CDR3 is TGTGCCAGCAGCTTAGTAGGGTCTCACAATGAGCAGTATTTT. This sequence joins TRBV7-2 and TRBJ2-3; D gene unclear. Germline loops: CDR1 SGHTA, CDR2 FQGNSA. Trimming took off 1 base at V and 11 bases at J, with 16 bases between the two ends. The CDR3 sequence is 14 residues long. Variable domain in full (rest from reference TRBV7-2 and TRBJ2-3): GAGVSQSPSNKVTEKGKDVELRCDPISGHTALYWYRQSLGQGLEFLIYFQGNSAPDKSGLPSDRFSAERTGGSVSTLTIQRTQQEDSAVYLCASSLVGSHNEQYFGPGTRLTVL.

A remark on this clonotype: This could be a read error, since a much larger clone is one nucleotide away. The gene calls are TRBV19 and TRBJ1-5, with D hard to call. Germline CDR1 reads LNHDA; CDR2 reads SQIVND (reference sequence). This CDR3 has 15 residues. The CDR3 DNA reads as TGTGCCGGTAGTATTAGAAGAGATAGCAATCAGCCCCAGCATTTT. Translating it yields CAGSIRRDSNQPQHF.

V and J are TRBV20-1 and TRBJ2-1, with no clear D. Germline V lookup: CDR1 DFQATT, CDR2 SNEGSKA (reference sequence). This CDR3 is built from 11 residues. V was shortened by 6 bases and J by 8 bases, with 11 bases between the two germline ends. This chain's CDR3 is CSAWIGDEQFF. CDR3 bases: TGCAGTGCATGGATAGGTGATGAGCAGTTCTTC.

With regard to this clonotype: One junction end does not reproduce the germline sequence, and a read error may be involved. The gene calls are TRBV3-1 and TRBJ2-2; 7 nucleotides agree with TRBD2. Germline CDR1 reads LGHDT; CDR2 reads YNNKEL (reference sequence). This CDR3 comprises 16 residues. The CDR3 here is CANSHLAGANTGELFF. The CDR3 nucleotides are TGTGCCAACAGCCACCTGGCGGGAGCGAACACCGGGGAGCTGTTTTTT. The entire variable domain, with the rest obtained from reference TRBV3-1 and TRBJ2-2, is as follows: DTAVSQTPKYLVTQMGNDKSIKCEQNLGHDTMYWYKQDSKKFLKIMFSYNNKELIINETVPNRFSPKSPDKAHLNLHINSLELGDSAVYFCANSHLAGANTGELFFGEGSRLTVL.

This clonotype appeared many times. V gene TRBV7-9 combines with J gene TRBJ2-1; D is unclear. Looked up from germline, CDR1 is SEHNR and CDR2 is FQNEAQ (reference sequence). V gave up 6 bases and J gave up 8 bases, with 17 bases separating them. This CDR3 region has 14 residues. The CDR3 region is CASSPLSSGDEQFF. CDR3 nucleotides: TGTGCCAGCAGTCCCCTTTCCTCTGGCGATGAGCAGTTCTTC.

V usage is TRBV15 and J usage is TRBJ2-7; D ambiguous. This CDR3 contains 15 residues. In germline, CDR1 is LNHNV, CDR2 YYDKDF (reference sequence). Trimming stripped 0 bases from V and 2 bases from J, with 11 bases between. In DNA, the CDR3 is TGTGCCACCAGCAGAGACCGAAACCGAGCCTACGAGCAGTACTTC. Encoded protein: CATSRDRNRAYEQYF.

This clonotype has a count of ten or more. The V call is TRBV19, the J call TRBJ1-2, with 8 bases matching TRBD1. This CDR3 comprises 14 residues. J was trimmed by 4 bases and V by 9 bases; bases with no gene match: 10. Germline V gene lookup returns CDR1 LNHDA and CDR2 SQIVND (reference sequence). CDR3 region: CASNKGQAGYGYTF. As DNA, the CDR3 is TGTGCCAGCAATAAGGGACAGGCTGGCTATGGCTACACCTTC.

This clonotype appeared once. CDR3: CASSGVGGNSPLHF. The CDR3 DNA reads as TGTGCCAGCAGCGGGGTTGGTGGGAATTCACCCCTCCACTTT. The chain has TRBV7-9 and TRBJ1-6; no firm D call. Germline assignment: CDR1 SEHNR and CDR2 FQNEAQ (reference sequence). This CDR3 spans 14 amino acids. With 5 bases removed from V and 7 bases from J, the gap between germline ends came to 12 bases. Full variable domain (rest looked up from reference TRBV7-9 and TRBJ1-6): DTGVSQNPRHKITKRGQNVTFRCDPISEHNRLYWYRQTLGQGPEFLTYFQNEAQLEKSRLLSDRFSAERPKGSFSTLEIQRTEQGDSAMYLCASSGVGGNSPLHFGNGTRLTVT.

The chain links TRBV29-1 to TRBJ1-5; TRBD1 might be the D (5 bases). V was pared by 8 bases and J by 1 base, with 18 bases between. The germline V gene has CDR1 SQVTM and CDR2 ANQGSEA. The CDR3 covers 15 residues. CDR3 in amino acids: CSPQWSGLSNQPQHF. CDR3 sequence (DNA): TGCAGCCCGCAGTGGTCAGGGCTAAGCAATCAGCCCCAGCATTTT.

This rearrangement joins TRBV15 to TRBJ1-2, with 7 bases matching TRBD1. Germline loops: CDR1 LNHNV, CDR2 YYDKDF (reference sequence). V trimming: 3 bases; J trimming: 0 bases; junction bases outside the gene matches: 13. The CDR3 has 18 residues. The CDR3 region is CATSSLQFTGTANYGYTF. As DNA, the CDR3 is TGTGCCACCAGCAGCTTGCAATTCACCGGGACAGCTAACTATGGCTACACCTTC.

Concerning this clonotype itself: Germline is not matched at one junction end, which may reflect a read error. The CDR3 DNA reads TGTGCCACCGGCAGAGATCCGGGCCTCTCGCGGGAACTGTTTTTT. It yields the protein CATGRDPGLSRELFF. The chain couples TRBV15 to TRBJ1-4; unclear D gene. Germline V gene lookup returns CDR1 LNHNV and CDR2 YYDKDF (reference sequence). The CDR3 has 15 residues.

This clonotype was seen many times. V gene TRBV25-1 combines with J gene TRBJ1-4; D call uncertain. The CDR3 extends over 13 amino acids. CDR1 and CDR2 from the germline V gene are MGHDK and SYGVNS. V was trimmed by 6 bases and J by 5 bases, leaving 10 bases between them. CDR3 nucleotide sequence: TGTGCCAGCAGCGGACGGGCGAATGAAAAACTGTTTTTT. It translates to CASSGRANEKLFF.

To note about this clonotype: Just one base apart from a much larger clone, this may be a read error. The chain has TRBV19 and TRBJ2-3; no clear D. The CDR3 runs to 14 residues. Germline V gives CDR1 LNHDA, CDR2 SQIVND (reference sequence). Written as DNA, the CDR3 is TGTGCCAGTAGGATAGTTGGGCCAGGTGGTGAGGAGTATTTT. Its protein product is CASRIVGPGGEEYF.

J is TRBJ1-1 and V is TRBV9; D is perhaps TRBD1 (5 bases). Germline V gene lookup returns CDR1 SGDLS and CDR2 YYNGEE. The length of the CDR3 is 14 residues. Trimming stripped 0 bases from V and 4 bases from J, with 10 bases between. DNA of the CDR3: TGTGCCAGCAGCGTAGGGGGCGCGAGCACTGAAGCTTTCTTT. Translated, it gives CASSVGGASTEAFF.